The clone carrying this TCR beta chain was seen only once. These data belong to a study of OX40 agonist ivuxolimab in advanced cancers. Measured with immunoSEQ multiplex PCR; TCRdb has only the in-frame clones, and not every one. The sample holds 50,000 to 70,000 clones, 75% to 90% seen once. The CDR3 covers 14 residues. Per the germline V gene, CDR1 is MNHEY and CDR2 is SMNVEV (reference sequence). V lost 6 bases to trimming and J lost 5 bases, with 13 bases between them. The chain recombines TRBV27 with TRBJ1-4, with D possibly TRBD1 on 5 matching bases. The sample in question was CD4+ or CD8+ T cells sorted from blood, obtained in a trial of the OX40 agonist ivuxolimab. This TCR derives from an adult with an advanced solid tumor such as melanoma, head and neck, liver or kidney cancer. The CDR3 DNA reads as TGTGCCAGCAGCCTGGGGGGGATAAATGAAAAACTGTTTTTT. Translating it yields CASSLGGINEKLFF.